This TCR beta chain was profiled in a study of blood T cell repertoires in COVID-19. Study details: Italy, Spain and the United States were the sources of the convalescent and acute COVID-19 samples. T cells, B-cell-depleted T cells, or PBMCs supplied cDNA or gDNA.

The CDR3 totals 17 residues. Germline V gene sequence: CDR1 SNHLY, CDR2 FYNNEI. V lost 1 base, J lost 0 bases, and 7 bases stayed unmatched. Authors' methods: Amplification of reference gene primers was used by the study to estimate nucleated cell counts. Sequenced by immunoSEQ multiplex PCR; TCRdb stores in-frame clones only, minus some. V and J calls and clone size are as listed in that table; D and trimming were resolved from the DNA. The profile shows some 200,000 clones, about 80% of them singletons. This clonotype originated in a woman aged 50 to 60 with active or convalescent COVID-19. The rearrangement joins TRBV2 to TRBJ1-1, with TRBD1 identical over 8 bases. The sequenced sample was peripheral blood. CDR3 DNA sequence: TGTGCCAGCAGTGAAGAGCGTAGGACAGGGATGAACACTGAAGCTTTCTTT. It translates to CASSEERRTGMNTEAFF.